The present T cell receptor (beta chain) was sequenced within a study of blood T cell repertoires in COVID-19. Turning to the study itself: Italy, Spain and the United States were the sources of the convalescent and acute COVID-19 samples.

Followed longitudinally, the Seattle patients had been enrolled during active infection. Authors' methods: From reference gene primer amplification, estimates of nucleated cell counts were derived. Clones were read by immunoSEQ multiplex PCR, and TCRdb kept only the in-frame ones, dropping some. From that table come the V and J calls and clone size; the DNA was used to work out D and trimming. The sample includes under 300,000 clones, around 90% seen only once; the top ten take about 0.79%. The V segment lost 3 bases and the J segment 4 bases; nucleotides outside the gene matches: 10. This CDR3 region has 16 residues. The germline V gene encodes CDR1 LNHDA and CDR2 SQIVND (reference sequence).

This chain connects TRBV19 to TRBJ1-2, with 8 bases aligning to TRBD1. This clonotype was sampled from a man aged 25-40 years with COVID-19, enrolled during active disease. Source material: peripheral blood. For the CDR3, the DNA is TGTGCCAGTAGTATTTCCCACCGGACAGGGTCCTATGGCTACACCTTC. Protein sequence: CASSISHRTGSYGYTF.